The present entry profiles one T cell receptor beta chain with its context. Its antigen remains unidentified. The V gene's germline CDR1 is MNHEY and CDR2 SVGAGI. V trimming: 6 bases; J trimming: 4 bases; junction bases outside the gene matches: 1. CDR3 length: 12 amino acids. This entry comes from a study of cytomegalovirus exposure and HLA in healthy donors. Study details: An analysis done earlier identified 95 million to 140 million unique TCR beta sequences from around 180 million T cells. Overall study findings and caveats: Serostatus for CMV was the only available immune exposure information. Researchers reported from a later analysis that most CMV-associated TCR beta chains appeared HLA-restricted.

13 Jbeta primers and 60 Vbeta primers were used for the PCR. Authors' processing steps: Roughly 11 million of the about 80 million unique TCR beta chains counted in a later analysis were shared. Profiled with immunoSEQ multiplex PCR; TCRdb holds only in-frame clones, not every one. V, J and clone size were drawn from that table, and D and trimming were deduced from the DNA. The sample is made up of 60,000 or so clones, and the top ten hold roughly 9% of it. This receptor was taken from a man aged 45-60 years in good health and CMV-seropositive. This chain uses TRBV6-5 with TRBJ2-3, with TRBD2 identical over 7 bases. The sequencing sample was made of PBMCs. CDR3 residues: CASRAGADTQYF. The CDR3 nucleotides read TGTGCCAGCAGGGCGGGGGCAGATACGCAGTATTTT.